These 30 T cell receptor beta chains originate from one sample sequenced in a study of blood T cell repertoires in COVID-19 (dated by TCRdb to the early 2020s). Preparation of the library involved the immunoSEQ multiplex PCR assay. Not all clones reach the TCRdb copy of this immuneACCESS table, which keeps in-frame sequences only. Checked studies attribute under half of the gap to unresolved V genes and leave the rest unexplained. A total of about 160,000 clones appear in this sample, over 80% of them only once. Jointly, the top ten make up approximately 4.1% of the sample. The sample consisted of peripheral blood. These receptors all come from a woman in her sixties or seventies who had recovered from COVID-19.

The chain links TRBV10-3 to TRBJ2-6; tentatively, D is TRBD1 (5 bases). The length of the CDR3 is 16 residues. V lost 3 bases, J lost 0 bases, and 9 bases lay in between. Germline CDR1 and CDR2: ENHRY and SYGVKD. In nucleotides, the CDR3 is TGTGCCATCAGTGACCAGGGATCCTCTGGGGCCAACGTCCTGACTTTC. Residues: CAISDQGSSGANVLTF.

V gene TRBV21-1 combines with J gene TRBJ2-6; the table gives TRBD1 as D, unverified against the DNA. TRBV21-1 has pseudogene status. This CDR3 has 17 amino acids. The CDR3 region has the DNA TGTGCCAGCAGGTTCGTCTCCATCCTTGACAGGGCCAACGTCCTGACTTTC. This encodes CASRFVSILDRANVLTF.

The CDR3 is CASSQAGSDQPQHF. CDR3 in DNA: TGTGCCAGCAGCCAAGCCGGTTCCGATCAGCCCCAGCATTTT. The genes are TRBV3-1 (or the pseudogene TRBV3-2) and TRBJ1-5; D gene unclear. This CDR3 spans 14 amino acids. The V gene lost 1 base and the J gene lost 5 bases, with 9 bases spanning the gap. Germline-derived CDR1 and CDR2 are LGHDT and YNNKEL (reference sequence).

This sequence joins TRBV7-8 and TRBJ1-5, with 8 bases matching TRBD1. The CDR3 has 15 residues. CDR1 is SGHVS and CDR2 is FQNEAQ in the germline V gene. The junction had 5 bases not matched to a gene; V was cut back by 2 bases and J by 5 bases. The CDR3 loop is CASSLRLTGDQPQHF. The DNA of the CDR3 is TGTGCCAGCAGCTTAAGGTTGACAGGGGATCAGCCCCAGCATTTT.

The chain combines TRBV18 with TRBJ1-6, with D unclear. In germline, CDR1 is KGHSH, CDR2 LQKENI. V was pared by 2 bases and J by 10 bases, with 15 bases between. The CDR3 runs to 15 residues. In DNA form, the CDR3 reads TGTGCCAGCTCACCAGGAACGCTGGGGAGCTCACCCCTCCACTTT. It translates to CASSPGTLGSSPLHF.

This chain links TRBV5-1 with TRBJ1-6; 7 nucleotides align to TRBD1. There are 14 residues in the CDR3. CDR1 and CDR2 (germline): SGHRS, YFSETQ. V lost 5 bases, J lost 7 bases, and 6 bases stayed unmatched. The CDR3 DNA sequence: TGCGCCAGCAGGCCCGGGACAGAGAATTCACCCCTCCACTTT. Encoded protein: CASRPGTENSPLHF.

This chain joins TRBV18 and TRBJ1-1, with a weak D call TRBD1 (5 bases). The germline V and J ends were trimmed by 6 bases and 1 base, with 9 bases remaining between them. CDR1 is KGHSH and CDR2 is LQKENI in the germline V gene. CDR3 size: 13 residues. In DNA form, the CDR3 reads TGTGCCAGCTCGATGGGGGGGAACACTGAAGCTTTCTTT. Protein: CASSMGGNTEAFF.

This chain joins TRBV7-9 and TRBJ2-2; 9 bases are a match to TRBD1. Trimming at V came to 1 base and at J to 6 bases, leaving 3 bases not matched to a gene. The CDR3 runs 15 residues. CDR1 and CDR2 from the germline V gene are SEHNR and FQNEAQ (reference sequence). For the CDR3, the DNA is TGTGCCAGCAGCTTAGGGGGGACAGGGCCCGGGGAGCTGTTTTTT. This codes for CASSLGGTGPGELFF.

The chain carries TRBV5-5 and TRBJ2-1, with TRBD2 identical over 13 bases. Germline trimming cut 3 bases from V and 4 bases from J; bases unmatched to any gene: 4. The CDR3 extends over 16 amino acids. Germline CDR1 is SGHKS and CDR2 is YYEKEE (reference sequence). Here the CDR3 reads CASSWGLAGPYNEQFF. The CDR3 DNA reads TGTGCCAGCAGCTGGGGACTAGCGGGGCCTTACAATGAGCAGTTCTTC.

The rearrangement links TRBV6-5 to TRBJ1-1; tentative D call: TRBD1 (6 bases). Germline assignment: CDR1 MNHEY and CDR2 SVGAGI. The CDR3 is 15 residues long. V was trimmed by 6 bases and J by 4 bases, leaving 18 bases between them. The CDR3 here is CASRRDIRQGTEAFF. The CDR3 DNA sequence: TGTGCCAGCAGAAGGGACATCCGCCAAGGCACTGAAGCTTTCTTT.

V gene TRBV15 combines with J gene TRBJ1-1; D is ambiguous. The V gene lost 4 bases and the J gene lost 0 bases, with 6 bases spanning the gap. Germline V gives CDR1 LNHNV, CDR2 YYDKDF (reference sequence). CDR3 size: 13 residues. The CDR3 region has the DNA TGTGCCACCAGCAAGTGGCTGAACACTGAAGCTTTCTTT. This encodes CATSKWLNTEAFF. The full variable domain, in which reference TRBV15 and TRBJ1-1 provide the parts outside the CDR3, is DAMVIQNPRYQVTQFGKPVTLSCSQTLNHNVMYWYQQKSSQAPKLLFHYYDKDFNNEADTPDNFQSRRPNTSFCFLDIRSPGLGDTAMYLCATSKWLNTEAFFGQGTRLTVV.

This clone came up a few times. The chain carries TRBV18 and TRBJ2-1; no definite D call. The CDR3 is made up of 13 amino acids. Germline lookup yields CDR1 KGHSH and CDR2 LQKENI. Trimming removed 2 bases at V and 10 bases at J, with 12 bases between. The DNA for the CDR3 is TGTGCCAGCTCACCAGGCATACTGGAGGAGCAGTTCTTC. It specifies CASSPGILEEQFF.

The chain is built from TRBV7-8 and TRBJ1-3, with no clear D. The CDR3 has 14 residues. Germline V lookup: CDR1 SGHVS, CDR2 FQNEAQ. V shed 5 bases and J shed 0 bases, with 8 bases lying between them. The CDR3 sequence: CASSLGLSGNTIYF. The CDR3 DNA is TGTGCCAGCAGCCTAGGGCTCTCTGGAAACACCATATATTTT.

The V call is TRBV7-6, the J call TRBJ2-3; TRBD1 agrees at 12 bases. CDR3 size: 18 residues. V gave up 0 bases and J gave up 0 bases; unmatched junction bases: 4. The germline V gene has CDR1 SGHVS and CDR2 FNYEAQ. CDR3 sequence: CASSLAGTGGFSTDTQYF. The DNA of the CDR3 is TGTGCCAGCAGCTTAGCCGGGACAGGGGGCTTTAGCACAGATACGCAGTATTTT.

This chain joins TRBV5-1 and TRBJ2-3; 11 bases line up with TRBD2. Germline loops: CDR1 SGHRS, CDR2 YFSETQ. The CDR3 contains 17 residues. V lost 1 base, J lost 2 bases, and 6 bases stayed unmatched. DNA of the CDR3: TGCGCCAGCAGCTTGCCCGGGACTAGCGGTAACACAGATACGCAGTATTTT. Protein: CASSLPGTSGNTDTQYF. Using reference TRBV5-1 and TRBJ2-3 for the parts outside the CDR3, the full variable domain is KAGVTQTPRYLIKTRGQQVTLSCSPISGHRSVSWYQQTPGQGLQFLFEYFSETQRNKGNFPGRFSGRQFSNSRSEMNVSTLELGDSALYLCASSLPGTSGNTDTQYFGPGTRLTVL.

The chain carries TRBV28 and TRBJ2-1; the match to TRBD2 covers 8 bases. Trimming removed 6 bases from V and 10 bases from J; junction bases left unmatched: 20. CDR1 is MDHEN, CDR2 SYDVKM, per germline. There are 17 residues in the CDR3. Here the CDR3 DNA reads TGTGCCAGCAGGCAACCGCTCGGACTAGCCGAAGGAGAAGAGCAGTTCTTC. Translation gives CASRQPLGLAEGEEQFF.

The CDR3 DNA reads as TGCGCCAGCAGCGCAGTTACGGGCACTGAAGCTTTCTTT. Its protein is CASSAVTGTEAFF. The chain has TRBV5-1 and TRBJ1-1; D unresolved. From germline, CDR1 is SGHRS and CDR2 YFSETQ. Trimming removed 4 bases from V and 4 bases from J, with 11 bases in between. The CDR3 runs 13 residues.

This clone was seen many times. The V call is TRBV4-2, the J call TRBJ2-7; possible D gene TRBD1, 6 bases. The CDR3 is 14 amino acids. The V gene's germline CDR1 is LGHNA and CDR2 YNFKEQ. Trimming cost V 8 bases and J 4 bases, with 18 bases left between them. The CDR3 nucleotides read TGTGCCAGCCGACAGAGACAGGAAGCATACGAGCAGTACTTC. Its translation: CASRQRQEAYEQYF.

The rearrangement links TRBV11-2 to TRBJ2-2, with D unresolved. CDR1 is SGHAT and CDR2 is FQNNGV in the germline V gene. This CDR3 is built from 15 residues. V dropped 6 bases and J dropped 0 bases, with 11 bases sitting between them. The CDR3 DNA is TGTGCCAGCAGAGAATGGAGCGCGAACACCGGGGAGCTGTTTTTT. Encoded protein: CASREWSANTGELFF.

The gene calls are TRBV28 and TRBJ1-5; 9 nucleotides agree with TRBD1. The V and J ends lost 4 bases and 4 bases, in that order; junction bases with no gene match: 5. Germline V gene lookup returns CDR1 MDHEN and CDR2 SYDVKM. The CDR3 is 15 amino acids. CDR3 in DNA: TGTGCCAGCAGTTCACAGGGGGCTGGTAATCAGCCCCAGCATTTT. The encoded protein is CASSSQGAGNQPQHF.

This chain uses TRBV5-1 with TRBJ2-3, with 11 bases matching TRBD1. J gave up 5 bases and V 9 bases, and 8 bases lay outside the gene matches. The length of the CDR3 is 14 residues. CDR1 is SGHRS, CDR2 YFSETQ, per germline. CDR3 protein: CATRGQGAGDTQYF. CDR3 DNA sequence: TGCGCCACTCGCGGACAGGGGGCTGGAGATACGCAGTATTTT.

The rearrangement joins TRBV9 to TRBJ2-1; 8 nucleotides align to TRBD1. This CDR3 contains 15 residues. Germline CDR1 is SGDLS and CDR2 is YYNGEE. J was trimmed by 9 bases and V by 4 bases; bases with no gene match: 12. For the CDR3, the DNA is TGTGCCAGCAGCTTCGCTGCCTCACAGGGGGGTGAGCAGTTCTTC. Translation: CASSFAASQGGEQFF.

This clone was seen a few times. V and J are TRBV4-3 and TRBJ1-1; 9 bases line up with TRBD1. After removal of 0 bases from V and 1 base from J, the junction contained 6 bases not matched to a gene. Germline CDR1 is LGHNA and CDR2 is YSLEER. This CDR3 region has 17 residues. This CDR3 is CASSQDLQGAGNTEAFF. The CDR3 DNA follows: TGCGCCAGCAGCCAAGACCTACAGGGGGCTGGGAACACTGAAGCTTTCTTT.

The chain joins TRBV28 to TRBJ2-1, with TRBD2 matching over 9 bases. This CDR3 spans 15 amino acids. Germline CDR1 MDHEN, CDR2 SYDVKM. V gave up 8 bases and J gave up 8 bases; unmatched junction bases: 13. In DNA, the CDR3 is TGTGCCAGCCGGCTTGGGGCGGGGGGGCTCTATGAGCAGTTCTTC. Residues: CASRLGAGGLYEQFF. The full variable domain, in which reference TRBV28 and TRBJ2-1 provide the parts outside the CDR3, is DVKVTQSSRYLVKRTGEKVFLECVQDMDHENMFWYRQDPGLGLRLIYFSYDVKMKEKGDIPEGYSVSREKKERFSLILESASTNQTSMYLCASRLGAGGLYEQFFGPGTRLTVL.

This chain uses TRBV6-4 with TRBJ2-2, with 9 bases that match TRBD2. Germline loops: CDR1 MRHNA, CDR2 SNTAGT. This CDR3 region has 17 residues. Trimming took 2 bases from V and 1 from J; bases not matched to a gene: 5. The CDR3 sequence is CASSDPLSGGNTGELFF. The CDR3 DNA reads as TGTGCCAGCAGTGACCCCCTTAGCGGGGGGAACACCGGGGAGCTGTTTTTT.

This chain connects TRBV28 to TRBJ2-3, with D possibly being TRBD2 (6 bases). The length of the CDR3 is 15 residues. CDR1 is MDHEN, CDR2 SYDVKM, per germline. Trimming left V 10 bases short and J 1 base short, with 18 bases between. The CDR3 sequence is CATLGSGRGTDTQYF. CDR3 DNA: TGTGCCACCCTCGGGAGTGGCAGGGGCACAGATACGCAGTATTTT.

This clone came up a few times. The chain links TRBV29-1 to TRBJ2-5; perhaps TRBD1 as D (6 bases). Germline V gives CDR1 SQVTM, CDR2 ANQGSEA. The CDR3 sequence is 16 residues long. The V end was cut by 4 bases, the J end by 5 bases, with 23 bases between. This CDR3 reads CSVGQRAVDRRETQYF. CDR3 in DNA: TGCAGCGTTGGGCAAAGGGCGGTGGACAGACGGGAGACCCAGTACTTC.

This chain links TRBV5-1 with TRBJ1-4; 7 nucleotides line up with TRBD1. The junction had 22 bases not matched to a gene; V was cut back by 4 bases and J by 7 bases. Germline values: CDR1 SGHRS, CDR2 YFSETQ. The CDR3 spans 19 residues. The CDR3 protein is CASSRVGGAAAIGSEKLFF. The CDR3 DNA reads as TGCGCCAGCAGCAGAGTAGGGGGCGCGGCTGCTATCGGATCTGAAAAACTGTTTTTT.

This chain uses TRBV11-3 with TRBJ1-1; no definite D call. Germline assignment: CDR1 SGHNT and CDR2 YENEEA. The CDR3 totals 13 residues. V was shortened by 5 bases and J by 1 base, with 8 bases between the two germline ends. The CDR3 bases are TGTGCCAGCAGCCCAGGCCCGAACACTGAAGCTTTCTTT. It encodes CASSPGPNTEAFF.

This clone was counted only a few times. The CDR3: CASSIQQVSDEAFF. The DNA of the CDR3 is TGTGCCAGTAGTATCCAACAGGTTTCTGATGAAGCTTTCTTT. This chain uses TRBV19 with TRBJ1-1, with D perhaps TRBD1 (5 bases). This CDR3 comprises 14 residues. Germline lookup yields CDR1 LNHDA and CDR2 SQIVND (reference sequence). With 3 bases removed from V and 7 bases from J, the gap between germline ends came to 15 bases.